The 14 T cell receptor beta chains in this list originate from one sample, sequenced in a study of identical twins. Each CDR3 protein gets one entry after TCRdb re-called the 5' RACE reads with MiXCR. The repertoire has approximately 530,000 distinct CDR3 sequences, 20% to 25% of them found once; the top ten carry approximately 0.48%. The data also belong to a second study, concerning yellow fever vaccine responses in identical twins.

Sequenced sample: CD4+ T cells sorted from blood. The receptors shown here come from a woman between 18 and 30 years old in good health.

The chain uses TRBV5-1 and TRBJ2-7, with D unclear. Germline V lookup: CDR1 SGHRS, CDR2 YFSETQ. V gave up 2 bases and J gave up 2 bases, with 14 bases separating them. CDR3 length: 15 amino acids. The CDR3 region is CASSLLNPVTYEQYF. As DNA, the CDR3 is TGCGCCAGCAGCTTACTGAACCCGGTCACCTACGAGCAGTACTTC.

There are a few counts of this clonotype. This chain connects TRBV6-5 to TRBJ2-2; weak D call: TRBD2 (5 bases). Germline assignment: CDR1 MNHEY and CDR2 SVGAGI. CDR3 length equals 17 residues. V lost 4 bases, J lost 3 bases, and 18 bases lay in between. The DNA of the CDR3 is TGTGCCAGCAGTTCCCCGCTAGCCACCGGTGACACCGGGGAGCTGTTTTTT. Translating it yields CASSSPLATGDTGELFF.

This clonotype was seen only a few times. The gene calls are TRBV11-2 and TRBJ2-3; 7 bases agree with TRBD2. V dropped 7 bases and J dropped 2; count of bases not matched to a gene: 9. The CDR3 has 15 residues. Germline V lookup: CDR1 SGHAT, CDR2 FQNNGV. The CDR3 loop reads CASIVGRGSTDTQYF. CDR3 DNA: TGTGCCAGCATCGTGGGGCGGGGGTCCACAGATACGCAGTATTTT.

V gene TRBV2 combines with J gene TRBJ1-6; a possible D gene is TRBD1 (5 bases). Deletions cut 4 bases from V and 6 bases from J, with 16 bases between. In germline, CDR1 is SNHLY, CDR2 FYNNEI. CDR3 size: 16 residues. This chain's CDR3 is CASSGDRDFINSPLHF. The CDR3 nucleotides are TGTGCCAGCAGTGGCGACCGGGACTTTATTAATTCACCCCTCCACTTT.

The chain carries TRBV10-2 and TRBJ2-2; 7 bases are a match to TRBD1. CDR1 and CDR2 (germline): WSHSY, SAAADI. The CDR3 consists of 15 residues. Losses at the gene ends were 5 bases for V and 4 bases for J; bases not matched to a gene: 7. The CDR3 loop reads CASSFPWTGTGELFF. In DNA form, the CDR3 reads TGCGCCAGCAGTTTCCCCTGGACAGGCACCGGGGAGCTGTTTTTT.

This clonotype has only a few counts. The chain joins TRBV10-3 to TRBJ2-2, with D unclear. The ends were cut back, 0 bases at V and 4 bases at J, with 9 bases in the middle. Germline V gene lookup returns CDR1 ENHRY and CDR2 SYGVKD. The CDR3 consists of 15 residues. CDR3 coding DNA: TGTGCCATCAGTGAGTCGTATAAGCGCACCGGGGAGCTGTTTTTT. As protein: CAISESYKRTGELFF.

The chain combines TRBV3-1 with TRBJ2-2; maybe TRBD1 (6 bases). Germline V gene sequence: CDR1 LGHDT, CDR2 YNNKEL (reference sequence). The CDR3 length is 15 residues. V was pared by 5 bases and J by 5 bases, with 15 bases between. The DNA of the CDR3 is TGTGCCAGCAGCTCCCGGAGAGGGGGAACCGGGGAGCTGTTTTTT. Its translation is CASSSRRGGTGELFF.

The J gene is TRBJ2-1, the V gene TRBV11-2; the D is unclear. With 2 bases removed from V and 8 bases from J, the gap between germline ends came to 10 bases. Germline V gene lookup returns CDR1 SGHAT and CDR2 FQNNGV. The CDR3 totals 13 residues. CDR3: CASSLSRADEQFF. The CDR3 DNA reads as TGTGCCAGCAGCTTATCTCGGGCCGATGAGCAGTTCTTC. The full variable domain, with the rest looked up from reference TRBV11-2 and TRBJ2-1, is EAGVAQSPRYKIIEKRQSVAFWCNPISGHATLYWYQQILGQGPKLLIQFQNNGVVDDSQLPKDRFSAERLKGVDSTLKIQPAKLEDSAVYLCASSLSRADEQFFGPGTRLTVL.

The chain is built from TRBV20-1 and TRBJ2-1; TRBD1 matches at 7 bases. Looked up from germline, CDR1 is DFQATT and CDR2 is SNEGSKA (reference sequence). V trimming: 6 bases; J trimming: 9 bases; junction bases outside the gene matches: 14. This CDR3 region has 14 residues. The CDR3 DNA is TGCAGTGCCCCCCCCTACAGGGGCAGGGGTGAGCAGTTCTTC. This translates into CSAPPYRGRGEQFF.

The chain links TRBV5-1 to TRBJ2-1; D call uncertain. CDR1 SGHRS and CDR2 YFSETQ come from the germline V gene. CDR3 length equals 12 residues. V was clipped by 6 bases and J by 7 bases, with 11 bases between them. CDR3 sequence (DNA): TGCGCCAGCACCCCGGACGGTAATGAGCAGTTCTTC. Its translation: CASTPDGNEQFF.

Only a few counts were recorded for this clonotype. The chain joins TRBV11-2 to TRBJ2-7; tentatively, D is TRBD1 (6 bases). This CDR3 has 13 amino acids. The germline V gene encodes CDR1 SGHAT and CDR2 FQNNGV. Trimming pared 10 bases from V and 3 bases from J, leaving 16 bases between. The CDR3 DNA sequence: TGTGCCATCTCGGACAGTAAGGGCTACGAGCAGTACGTC. This sequence encodes CAISDSKGYEQYV.

The chain recombines TRBV5-1 with TRBJ2-1; 7 nucleotides line up with TRBD2. Germline CDR1 reads SGHRS; CDR2 reads YFSETQ. V lost 4 bases to trimming and J lost 2 bases; unmatched junction nucleotides: 9. This CDR3 spans 16 amino acids. The CDR3 loop reads CASSASPSGAYNEQFF. CDR3 in DNA: TGCGCCAGCAGCGCCTCCCCTAGCGGAGCCTACAATGAGCAGTTCTTC.

The V call is TRBV2, the J call TRBJ2-7; perhaps TRBD1 as D (5 bases). CDR1 and CDR2 from the germline V gene are SNHLY and FYNNEI. The CDR3 loop spans 12 amino acids. The germline V and J ends were trimmed by 8 bases and 1 base, with 9 bases remaining between them. DNA for the CDR3: TGTGCCAGCCAGAAGGGGTCCTACGAGCAGTACGTC. It yields the protein CASQKGSYEQYV.

The CDR3 DNA sequence: TGTGCCAGCAGTCAAAACCCAGGACCAAATTCACCCCTCCACTTT. The encoded protein is CASSQNPGPNSPLHF. The rearrangement uses TRBV2 and TRBJ1-6; D not resolved. Germline V gives CDR1 SNHLY, CDR2 FYNNEI. This CDR3 is built from 15 residues. Trimming cost V 5 bases and J 7 bases, with 15 bases left between them.